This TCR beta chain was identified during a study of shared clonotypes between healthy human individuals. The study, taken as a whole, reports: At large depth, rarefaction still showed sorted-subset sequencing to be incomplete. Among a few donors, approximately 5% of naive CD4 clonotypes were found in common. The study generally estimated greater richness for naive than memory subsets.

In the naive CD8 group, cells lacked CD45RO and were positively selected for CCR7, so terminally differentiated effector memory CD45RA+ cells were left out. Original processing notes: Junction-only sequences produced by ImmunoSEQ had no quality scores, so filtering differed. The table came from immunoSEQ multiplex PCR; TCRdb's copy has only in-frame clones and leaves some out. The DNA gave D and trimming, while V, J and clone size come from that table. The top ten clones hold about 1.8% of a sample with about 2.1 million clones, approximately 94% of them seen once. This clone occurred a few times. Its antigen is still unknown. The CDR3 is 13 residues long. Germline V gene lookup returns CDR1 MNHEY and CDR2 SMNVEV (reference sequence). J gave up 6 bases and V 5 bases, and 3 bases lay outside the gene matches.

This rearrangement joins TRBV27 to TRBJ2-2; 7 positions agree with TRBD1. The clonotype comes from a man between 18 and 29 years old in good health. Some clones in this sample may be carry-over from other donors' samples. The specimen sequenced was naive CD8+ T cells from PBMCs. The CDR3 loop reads CASSPGTAGELFF. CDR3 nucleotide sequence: TGTGCCAGCAGTCCCGGGACAGCCGGGGAGCTGTTTTTT.